Here is one TCR beta chain with its context. Its antigen is still unknown. The CDR3 covers 12 residues. CDR1 is KGHSH, CDR2 LQKENI, per germline. The germline V and J ends were trimmed by 1 base and 5 bases, with 4 bases remaining between them. The data derive from a study of CD8 T cells in ankylosing spondylitis. A quantitative 5'-RACE method, one with molecular barcodes, was used to make TCR beta libraries. TCRdb ran MiXCR on the 5' RACE reads and lists one entry per CDR3 protein. Here the sample spans around 120,000 distinct CDR3 sequences, 7% to 10% being singletons. Study-wide results and caveats: Matched synovial fluid from ankylosing spondylitis patients was reported to be enriched for disease-linked clones. In peripheral blood, disease-linked CD8+ clones occurred at relatively low frequencies. Blood from ankylosing spondylitis patients appeared to carry a characteristic roughly eight-variant TCR beta motif.

The chain carries TRBV18 and TRBJ2-3; unclear D gene. The receptor's source is a male donor with ankylosing spondylitis or in good health (not recorded which). Material for sequencing was blood, either unsorted or a sorted T cell fraction (not recorded which). Here the CDR3 DNA reads TGTGCCAGCTCACCACGAGTAGATACGCAGTATTTT. Protein: CASSPRVDTQYF.